What follows describes a single TCR beta chain. No antigen is known for it. J was trimmed by 3 bases and V by 0 bases; bases with no gene match: 6. The CDR3 runs 16 residues. The data belong to a study of cytomegalovirus exposure and HLA in healthy donors. General study points: Altogether, more than 150 TCR beta chains were recorded as cytomegalovirus-associated. For most TCR sequences rarity was the rule, although some public TCRs occurred in many donors.

PCR employed 60 Vbeta and 13 Jbeta primers. Clones were read by immunoSEQ multiplex PCR, and TCRdb kept only the in-frame ones, dropping some. The table lists some 85,000 clones, around 79% of them singletons. This TCR derives from a man aged 18 to 29 in good health and CMV-seropositive. This chain connects TRBV5-7 to TRBJ2-7; 10 positions agree with TRBD2. TRBV5-7 is reported as an ORF; its role is uncertain. Material for sequencing was PBMCs. For the CDR3, the DNA is TGTGCCAGCAGCTTGGGGGCTAGCGGGAGTTTCTACGAGCAGTACTTC. It yields the protein CASSLGASGSFYEQYF.